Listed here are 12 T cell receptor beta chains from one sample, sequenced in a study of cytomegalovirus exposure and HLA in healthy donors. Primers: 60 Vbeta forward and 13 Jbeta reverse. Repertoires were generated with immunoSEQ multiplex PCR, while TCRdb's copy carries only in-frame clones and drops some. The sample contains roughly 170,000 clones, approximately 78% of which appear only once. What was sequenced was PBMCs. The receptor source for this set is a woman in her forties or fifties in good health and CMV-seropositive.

The CDR3 coding sequence is TGTGCCAGCAGGTTAACTCAGGGTTCGGAGACCCAGTACTTC. Protein sequence: CASRLTQGSETQYF. This sequence joins TRBV5-6 and TRBJ2-5, with D perhaps TRBD1 (5 bases). This CDR3 spans 14 amino acids. V lost 5 bases, J lost 5 bases, and 16 bases lay in between. CDR1 is SGHDT, CDR2 YYEEEE, per germline.

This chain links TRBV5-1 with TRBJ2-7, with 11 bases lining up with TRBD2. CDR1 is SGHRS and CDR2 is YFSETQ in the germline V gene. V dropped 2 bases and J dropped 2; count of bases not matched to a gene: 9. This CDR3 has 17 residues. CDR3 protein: CASSFGASGLAAYEQYF. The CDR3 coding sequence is TGCGCCAGCAGCTTTGGCGCATCGGGACTAGCGGCCTACGAGCAGTACTTC.

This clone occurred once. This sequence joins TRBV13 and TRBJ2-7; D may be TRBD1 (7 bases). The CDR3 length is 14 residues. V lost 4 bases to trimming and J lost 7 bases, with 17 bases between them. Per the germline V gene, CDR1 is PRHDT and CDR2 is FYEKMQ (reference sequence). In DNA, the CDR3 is TGTGCCAGCAGCTCCAGACAGGGACTGGAAGAGCAGTACTTC. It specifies CASSSRQGLEEQYF.

CDR3 DNA: TGTGCCAGCAGTGAATTCAGGTCTGGAGAGCAGTACTTC. This gives the protein CASSEFRSGEQYF. V is TRBV25-1 and J is TRBJ2-7; D remains ambiguous. Germline CDR1 reads MGHDK; CDR2 reads SYGVNS. The CDR3 loop spans 13 amino acids. Trimming took off 1 base at V and 7 bases at J, with 11 bases between the two ends.

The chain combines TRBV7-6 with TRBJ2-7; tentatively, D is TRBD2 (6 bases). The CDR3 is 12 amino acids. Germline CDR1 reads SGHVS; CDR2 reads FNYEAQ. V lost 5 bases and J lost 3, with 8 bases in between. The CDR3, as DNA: TGTGCCAGCAGCACGGGGGTCTACGAGCAGTACTTC. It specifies CASSTGVYEQYF.

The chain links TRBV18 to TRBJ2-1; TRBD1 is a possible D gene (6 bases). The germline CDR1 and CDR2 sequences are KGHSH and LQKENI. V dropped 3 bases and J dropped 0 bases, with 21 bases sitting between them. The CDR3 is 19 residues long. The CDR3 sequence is CASSPQRGSSAFSYNEQFF. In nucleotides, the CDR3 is TGTGCCAGCTCACCTCAGAGGGGGTCGTCGGCTTTCTCCTACAATGAGCAGTTCTTC.

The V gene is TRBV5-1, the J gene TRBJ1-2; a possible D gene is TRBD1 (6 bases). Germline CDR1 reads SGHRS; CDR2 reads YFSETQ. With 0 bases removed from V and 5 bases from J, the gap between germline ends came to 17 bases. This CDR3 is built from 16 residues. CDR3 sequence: CASSLVNKGGGYGYTF. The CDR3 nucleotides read TGCGCCAGCAGCTTGGTGAACAAGGGAGGGGGTTATGGCTACACCTTC. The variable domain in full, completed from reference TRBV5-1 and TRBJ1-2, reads KAGVTQTPRYLIKTRGQQVTLSCSPISGHRSVSWYQQTPGQGLQFLFEYFSETQRNKGNFPGRFSGRQFSNSRSEMNVSTLELGDSALYLCASSLVNKGGGYGYTFGSGTRLTVV.

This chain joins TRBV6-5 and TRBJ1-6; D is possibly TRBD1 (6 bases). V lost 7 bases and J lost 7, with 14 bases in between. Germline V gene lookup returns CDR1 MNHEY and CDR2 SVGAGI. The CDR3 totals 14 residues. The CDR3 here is CASNEGQINSPLHF. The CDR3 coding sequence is TGTGCCAGCAACGAAGGACAGATAAATTCACCCCTCCACTTT.

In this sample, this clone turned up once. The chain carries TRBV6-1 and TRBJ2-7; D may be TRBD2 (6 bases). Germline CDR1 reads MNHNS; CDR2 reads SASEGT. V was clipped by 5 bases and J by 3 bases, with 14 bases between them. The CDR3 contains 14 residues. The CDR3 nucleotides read TGTGCCAGCAGTTGGGGCGGGGCGAGCTACGAGCAGTACTTC. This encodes CASSWGGASYEQYF.

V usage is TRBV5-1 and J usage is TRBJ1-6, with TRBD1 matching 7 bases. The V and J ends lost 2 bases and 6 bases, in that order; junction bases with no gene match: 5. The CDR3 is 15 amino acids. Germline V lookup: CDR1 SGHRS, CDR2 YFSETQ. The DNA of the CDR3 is TGCGCCAGCAGCTTCTCCGGACAGGTTAATTCACCCCTCCACTTT. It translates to CASSFSGQVNSPLHF. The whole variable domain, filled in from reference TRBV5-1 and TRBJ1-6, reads KAGVTQTPRYLIKTRGQQVTLSCSPISGHRSVSWYQQTPGQGLQFLFEYFSETQRNKGNFPGRFSGRQFSNSRSEMNVSTLELGDSALYLCASSFSGQVNSPLHFGNGTRLTVT.

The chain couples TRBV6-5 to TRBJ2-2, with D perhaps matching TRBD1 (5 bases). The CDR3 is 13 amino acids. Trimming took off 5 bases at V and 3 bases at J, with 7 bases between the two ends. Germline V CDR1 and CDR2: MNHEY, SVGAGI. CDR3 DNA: TGTGCCAGCAGTGTACAGGACACCGGGGAGCTGTTTTTT. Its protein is CASSVQDTGELFF.

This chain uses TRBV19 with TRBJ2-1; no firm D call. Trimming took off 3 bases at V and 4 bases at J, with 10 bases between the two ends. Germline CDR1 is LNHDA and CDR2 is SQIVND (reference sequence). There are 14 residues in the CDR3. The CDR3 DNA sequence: TGTGCCAGTAGTATCACGGGTTCTTACAATGAGCAGTTCTTC. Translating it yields CASSITGSYNEQFF.